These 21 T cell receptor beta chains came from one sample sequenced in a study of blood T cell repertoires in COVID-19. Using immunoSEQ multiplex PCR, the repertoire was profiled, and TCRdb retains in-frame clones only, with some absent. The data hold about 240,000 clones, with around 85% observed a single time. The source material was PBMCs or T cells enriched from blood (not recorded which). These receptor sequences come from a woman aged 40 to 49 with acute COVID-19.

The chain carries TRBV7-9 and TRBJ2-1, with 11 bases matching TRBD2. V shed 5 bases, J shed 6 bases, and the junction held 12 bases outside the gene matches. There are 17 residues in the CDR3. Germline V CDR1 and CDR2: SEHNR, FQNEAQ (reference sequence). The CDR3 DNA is TGTGCCAGCAGCCTTAAACTCGGGACTAGCGGCTCCAATGAGCAGTTCTTC. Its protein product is CASSLKLGTSGSNEQFF.

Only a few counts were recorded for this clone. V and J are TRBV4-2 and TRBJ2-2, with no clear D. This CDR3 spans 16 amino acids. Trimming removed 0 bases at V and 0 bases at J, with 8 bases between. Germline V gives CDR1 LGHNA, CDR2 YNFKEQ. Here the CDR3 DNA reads TGTGCCAGCAGCCAAGATCCCGCAGCGAACACCGGGGAGCTGTTTTTT. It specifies CASSQDPAANTGELFF.

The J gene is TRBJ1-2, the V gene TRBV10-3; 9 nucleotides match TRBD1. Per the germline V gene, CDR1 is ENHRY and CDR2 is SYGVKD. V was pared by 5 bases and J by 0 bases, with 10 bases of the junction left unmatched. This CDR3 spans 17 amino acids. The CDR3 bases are TGTGCCATCAGTCTCGGTTGGGGACAGGGATCTAACTATGGCTACACCTTC. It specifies CAISLGWGQGSNYGYTF.

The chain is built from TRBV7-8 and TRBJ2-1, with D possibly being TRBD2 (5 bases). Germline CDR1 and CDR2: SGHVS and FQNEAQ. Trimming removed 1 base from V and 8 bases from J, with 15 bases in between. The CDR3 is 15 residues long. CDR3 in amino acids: CASSLVREISDEQFF. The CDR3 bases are TGTGCCAGCAGCTTAGTTAGGGAGATTAGCGATGAGCAGTTCTTC.

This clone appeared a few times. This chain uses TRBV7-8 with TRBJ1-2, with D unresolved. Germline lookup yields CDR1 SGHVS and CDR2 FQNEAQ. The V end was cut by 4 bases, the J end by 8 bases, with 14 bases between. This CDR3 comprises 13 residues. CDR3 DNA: TGTGCCAGCAGCTATTCGTCGGTGAGCGGCTACACCTTC. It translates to CASSYSSVSGYTF.

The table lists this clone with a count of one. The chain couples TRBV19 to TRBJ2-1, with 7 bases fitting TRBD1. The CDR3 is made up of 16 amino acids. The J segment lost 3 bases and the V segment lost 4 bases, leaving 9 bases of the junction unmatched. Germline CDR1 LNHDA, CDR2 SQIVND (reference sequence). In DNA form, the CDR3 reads TGTGCCAGTAGTAGACCCCGTGACAGGGACTACAATGAGCAGTTCTTC. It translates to CASSRPRDRDYNEQFF.

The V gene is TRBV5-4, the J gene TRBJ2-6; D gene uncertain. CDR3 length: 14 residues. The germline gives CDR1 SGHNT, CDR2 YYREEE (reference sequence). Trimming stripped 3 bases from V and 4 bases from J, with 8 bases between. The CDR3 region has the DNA TGTGCCAGCAGCTCCCTACCCGGGGCCAACGTCCTGACTTTC. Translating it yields CASSSLPGANVLTF.

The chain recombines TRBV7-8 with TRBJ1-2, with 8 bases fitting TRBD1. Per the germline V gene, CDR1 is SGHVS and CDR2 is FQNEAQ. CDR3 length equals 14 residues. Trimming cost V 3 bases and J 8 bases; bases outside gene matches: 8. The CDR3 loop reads CASSLGQAGEGYTF. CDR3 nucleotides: TGTGCCAGCAGCTTGGGACAGGCGGGGGAAGGCTACACCTTC.

Here the CDR3 DNA reads TGTGCCACCAGCAGACAGGGGGCCCTCAATCAGCCCCAGCATTTT. Translated: CATSRQGALNQPQHF. The chain carries TRBV15 and TRBJ1-5; TRBD1 matches 8 bases. Germline CDR1 and CDR2: LNHNV and YYDKDF (reference sequence). V was pared by 2 bases and J by 3 bases, with 3 bases of the junction left unmatched. The CDR3 has 15 amino acids.

CDR3: CASSLSLAGGPAGELFF. The CDR3 DNA sequence: TGTGCCAGCAGTTTATCTCTAGCGGGAGGGCCGGCCGGGGAGCTGTTTTTT. The rearrangement uses TRBV27 and TRBJ2-2; 12 bases agree with TRBD2. The germline CDR1 and CDR2 sequences are MNHEY and SMNVEV (reference sequence). CDR3 length: 17 amino acids. J gave up 6 bases and V 0 bases, and 5 bases lay outside the gene matches.

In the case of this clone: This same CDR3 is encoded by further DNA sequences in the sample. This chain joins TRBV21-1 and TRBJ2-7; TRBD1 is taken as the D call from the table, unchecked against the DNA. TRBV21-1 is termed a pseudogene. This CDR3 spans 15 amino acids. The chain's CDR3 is CASSPRTGDGFEQYF. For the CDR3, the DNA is TGTGCCAGCAGCCCTCGGACAGGGGACGGGTTCGAGCAGTACTTC.

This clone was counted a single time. CDR3 nucleotide sequence: TGCGCCAGCAGCCAGAGACAGAACTCCTACGAGCAGTACTTC. Protein sequence: CASSQRQNSYEQYF. The chain is built from TRBV4-1 and TRBJ2-7, with D tentatively TRBD1 (5 bases). CDR1 and CDR2 from the germline V gene are MGHRA and YSYEKL. Deletions cut 3 bases from V and 0 bases from J, with 9 bases between. The CDR3 spans 14 residues.

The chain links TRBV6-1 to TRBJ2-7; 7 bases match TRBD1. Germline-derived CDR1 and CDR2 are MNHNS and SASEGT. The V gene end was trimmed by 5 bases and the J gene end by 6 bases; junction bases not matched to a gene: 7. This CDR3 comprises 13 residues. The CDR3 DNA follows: TGTGCCAGCAGTATGAGGGGGCCAGGCGAGCAGTACTTC. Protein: CASSMRGPGEQYF.

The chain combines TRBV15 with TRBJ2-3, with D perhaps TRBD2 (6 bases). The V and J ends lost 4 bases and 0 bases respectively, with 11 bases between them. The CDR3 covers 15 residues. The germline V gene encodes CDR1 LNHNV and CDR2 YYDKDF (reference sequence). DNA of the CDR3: TGTGCCACCAGCACGGGACTTCTAAGCACAGATACGCAGTATTTT. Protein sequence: CATSTGLLSTDTQYF.

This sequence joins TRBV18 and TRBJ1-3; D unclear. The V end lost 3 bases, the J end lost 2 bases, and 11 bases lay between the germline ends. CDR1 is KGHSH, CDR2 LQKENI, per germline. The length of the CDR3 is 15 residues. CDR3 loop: CASSPGVATGNTIYF. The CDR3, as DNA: TGTGCCAGCTCACCCGGGGTGGCGACTGGAAACACCATATATTTT.

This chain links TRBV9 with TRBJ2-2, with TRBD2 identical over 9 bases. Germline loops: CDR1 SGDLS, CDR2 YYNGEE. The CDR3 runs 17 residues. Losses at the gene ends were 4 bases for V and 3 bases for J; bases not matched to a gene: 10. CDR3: CASSHSLAGEHTGELFF. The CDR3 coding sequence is TGTGCCAGCAGCCACTCCTTAGCGGGAGAGCACACCGGGGAGCTGTTTTTT.

Written as DNA, the CDR3 is TGTGCCAGCAGCAGGGGGCCTAATGAAAAACTGTTTTTT. Its translation: CASSRGPNEKLFF. This sequence joins TRBV21-1 and TRBJ1-4; the DNA was not compared with TRBD1, the D call given in the table. TRBV21-1 is tagged as a pseudogene. This CDR3 comprises 13 residues.

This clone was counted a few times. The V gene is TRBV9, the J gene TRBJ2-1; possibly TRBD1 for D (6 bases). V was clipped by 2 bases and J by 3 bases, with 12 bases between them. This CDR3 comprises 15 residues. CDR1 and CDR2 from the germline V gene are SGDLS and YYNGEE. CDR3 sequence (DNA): TGTGCCAGCAGCGTGAGGCAGGACAGCTACAATGAGCAGTTCTTC. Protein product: CASSVRQDSYNEQFF.

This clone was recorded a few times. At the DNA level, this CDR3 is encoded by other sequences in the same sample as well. Here the CDR3 DNA reads TGCAGCGTTGGAGGACAGGGGGACTATGGCTACACCTTC. This encodes CSVGGQGDYGYTF. The chain combines TRBV29-1 with TRBJ1-2; the match to TRBD1 covers 10 bases. The CDR3 is made up of 13 amino acids. Germline values: CDR1 SQVTM, CDR2 ANQGSEA. With 4 bases clipped from V and 3 bases from J, the junction kept 2 bases outside the gene matches.

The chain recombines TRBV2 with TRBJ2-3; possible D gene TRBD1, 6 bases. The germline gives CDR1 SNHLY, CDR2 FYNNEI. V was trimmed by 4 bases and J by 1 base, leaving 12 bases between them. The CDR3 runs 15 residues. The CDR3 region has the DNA TGTGCCAGCAGTGCACAGGGTCGGGGCACAGATACGCAGTATTTT. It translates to CASSAQGRGTDTQYF.

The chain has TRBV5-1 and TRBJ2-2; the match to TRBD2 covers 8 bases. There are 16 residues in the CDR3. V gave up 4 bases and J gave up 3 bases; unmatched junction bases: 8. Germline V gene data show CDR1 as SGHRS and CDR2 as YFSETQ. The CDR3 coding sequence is TGCGCCAGCAGCGGAAAAACTAGCGGTTACACCGGGGAGCTGTTTTTT. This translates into CASSGKTSGYTGELFF.